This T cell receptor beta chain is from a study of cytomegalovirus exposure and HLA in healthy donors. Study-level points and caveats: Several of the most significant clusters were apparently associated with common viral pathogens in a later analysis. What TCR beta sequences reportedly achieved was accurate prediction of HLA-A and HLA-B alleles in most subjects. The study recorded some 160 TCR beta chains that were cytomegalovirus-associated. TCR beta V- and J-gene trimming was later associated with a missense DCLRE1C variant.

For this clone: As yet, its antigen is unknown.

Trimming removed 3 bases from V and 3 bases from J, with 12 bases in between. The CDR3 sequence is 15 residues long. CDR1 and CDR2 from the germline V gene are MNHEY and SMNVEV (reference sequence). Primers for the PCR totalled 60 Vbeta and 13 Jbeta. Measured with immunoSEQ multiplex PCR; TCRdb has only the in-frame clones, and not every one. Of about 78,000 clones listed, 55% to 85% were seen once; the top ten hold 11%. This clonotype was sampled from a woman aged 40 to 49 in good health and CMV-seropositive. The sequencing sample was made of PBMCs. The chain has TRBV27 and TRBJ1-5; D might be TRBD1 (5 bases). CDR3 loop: CASSFDSVSNQPQHF. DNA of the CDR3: TGTGCCAGCAGTTTCGACAGCGTCTCCAATCAGCCCCAGCATTTT.